This TCR beta chain was sequenced during a study of T cells in Graves' hyperthyroidism and ophthalmopathy (dated 2019 in TCRdb). Background on the whole study: Peripheral blood samples were taken at initial diagnosis, before any treatment was given. For training and testing, the roughly 97 patients in the discovery cohort were randomly divided in a 7:3 ratio. TCR V-J signatures able to tell the groups apart were searched for in a discovery cohort of approximately 95 patients, of whom under 45 had Graves' ophthalmopathy and 55 to 65 had stable Graves' hyperthyroidism. The study also compared thyroid tissue and blood T-cell repertoires from about six Graves' hyperthyroidism patients. After sampling, hyperthyroidism patients received methimazole starting at 30 mg daily, and ophthalmopathy patients received high-dose intravenous methylprednisolone. Prospective prediction of ophthalmopathy was tested in an independent validation cohort consisting of roughly 20 hyperthyroidism patients and about 17 patients who later progressed to ophthalmopathy. The paper describes TCR Vbeta CDR3 sequencing of around 130 peripheral blood samples, made up of around 41 ophthalmopathy patients, around 73 hyperthyroidism patients and 17 progressor patients. Study-wide findings and limitations: No statistical method was used to fix the sample size in advance, and group allocation was not hidden from the investigators. In validation, the model predicted progression to ophthalmopathy with 55% to 71% sensitivity and 72% to 75% specificity, a median of 6.5 months before onset. Most expanded thyroid clonotypes (frequency above 0.001) were also detected in blood, suggesting blood repertoires may reflect thyroid immune responses. A model built on a 13 V-J signature distinguished ophthalmopathy from stable hyperthyroidism, reaching roughly 88% sensitivity and about 81% specificity in cross-validation and 80%/75% in testing.

CDR1 and CDR2 were assigned from the germline V gene as MDHEN and SYDVKM. The trim is 3 bases for V and 10 bases for J, with a gap of 10 bases between the germline ends. The CDR3 runs 13 amino acids, cysteine and phenylalanine included. Only the CDR3 portion is preserved as DNA: 39 bases, with reading frame beginning at the first base. Hyperthyroidism patients were newly diagnosed, had a disease duration of under 2 months, and were aged 18 to 65 years. Patients with uncontrolled infections, other autoimmune diseases, pregnancy or lactation were excluded. Diagnoses were based on clinical symptoms, serum thyroxine and TRAb, thyroid ultrasound and orbital computed tomography. Blood from progressor patients was drawn when they were first diagnosed with hyperthyroidism, before any ophthalmopathy symptoms appeared. Ficoll-Paque density gradient centrifugation was used to isolate PBMCs from about 10 ml of fresh peripheral blood. Progressor patients were first diagnosed with Graves' hyperthyroidism and then developed ophthalmopathy during follow-up. Trizol reagent was used to extract total RNA, and RNA quality was then checked on an Agilent 2100 Bioanalyzer.

This clonotype was counted many times. What this receptor recognizes is not known. No much larger clone is present one base from it, and per-base qualities are unavailable. The TCR beta CDR3 regions were amplified from the RNA transcripts. For the first round of RT-PCR on the TCR CDR3, the HTBI primer set was used together with the Qiagen OneStep RT-PCR kit. A second multiplex PCR round built the libraries, followed by size selection and purification. Paired-end sequencing of the libraries was performed with 100 bp reads on an Illumina HiSeq2000. The authors' analysis ran thus. SOAPnuke was used to process the raw data, with reads discarded if the reads contained adapters or uncalled bases, had a mean Phred below 15, or lacked an exact constant-primer or identifier match. High-quality paired reads were merged with COPE v1.2.5, and unique nucleotide sequences were defined as clonotypes. MiTCR v1.1 was used to align the clonotypes against IMGT TRBV, TRBD and TRBJ reference segments. The analysis included only V-J combinations with a frequency above 0.0001, which together covered approximately 99% of the repertoires. The TCS score was defined as the ratio of F50 (clonal expansion) to E x V (chaos), calculated using BLOSUM62-based TCRdist between CDR3 peptides within each V-J. Welch's t-statistics and random forest reduced 500 to 650 V-J features to 10 to 15, which were used in a naive Bayes classifier (R e1071). TCRdb itself trimmed the public reads at Q25 with fastp, ran MiXCR and retained productive beta chains. Rows are combined by CDR3 protein, so each entry shows the most common genes and DNA. The V and J calls were determined by TCRdb, not by the authors. The sample data list fewer than 500,000 distinct CDR3 sequences, and approximately 13% of these were observed just once. Of the sample, less than 25% falls within the top ten clones.

The sample taken for sequencing was blood. The rearrangement joined TRBV28 to TRBJ1-6, with a weak D call of TRBD1 (6 bases match). This receptor was identified in a man younger than 45 with Graves' hyperthyroidism that later progressed to Graves' ophthalmopathy. The nucleotide sequence is TGTGCCAGCAGTTTTGGGGGGCTATCACCCCTCCACTTT. It codes for CASSFGGLSPLHF.